This T cell receptor beta chain was found in a study of early stage breast cancer tumors. Details on this clone: Its target is unknown.

V was shortened by 6 bases and J by 4 bases, with 12 bases between the two germline ends. Per the germline V gene, CDR1 is MNHEY and CDR2 is SMNVEV (reference sequence). This CDR3 is 13 amino acids long. Overall study findings and caveats: Bulk DNA sequencing of unsorted cells missed chain pairing and markers. Blood repertoires resembled normal breast more than tumor.

Each sample had two DNA replicates, around 0.53 ug blood or roughly 1.4 ug tissue. Repertoires were generated with immunoSEQ multiplex PCR, while TCRdb's copy carries only in-frame clones and drops some. The sample has around 28,000 clones; roughly two thirds are singletons. Sequenced: blood. This clonotype was sampled from a person aged 45 to 59 with breast cancer. The chain links TRBV27 to TRBJ1-1; D uncertain. CDR3 region: CASRQRSFTEAFF. CDR3 bases: TGTGCCAGCAGGCAGCGTTCCTTCACTGAAGCTTTCTTT.